This T cell receptor (beta chain) was obtained from a study of T cell responses to AZD1222 COVID-19 vaccine. Here immunoSEQ multiplex PCR was the method, and the copy in TCRdb shows in-frame clones only, minus some. The sample has about 130,000 clones, 88% seen once; the top ten hold under 9.5%. CDR1 is SGHNT, CDR2 YYREEE, per germline (reference sequence). This CDR3 has 16 amino acids. Trimming at V came to 0 bases and at J to 0 bases, leaving 3 bases not matched to a gene. The source of this sequence is an adult in good health. This specimen was peripheral blood, taken on day 0 of AZD1222 vaccination. J is TRBJ1-2 and V is TRBV5-4; 9 bases line up with TRBD1. In nucleotides, the CDR3 is TGTGCCAGCAGCTTGGGGGACAGGGTTGCTAACTATGGCTACACCTTC. It specifies CASSLGDRVANYGYTF.